Each of the 31 T cell receptor beta chains below was sequenced from the same sample in a study of blood T cells in healthy people across ages. A second about 6 to 12 cycle PCR used barcoded and J-beta primers. TCRdb fed the 5' RACE reads into MiXCR, producing one record per CDR3 protein. This table holds around 520,000 distinct CDR3 sequences, about 26% found once. These data also featured in a second study, about T cells of mothers and their children.

Sample: blood. Source of these receptors: a boy aged 2-15 years in good health.

The chain employs TRBV7-9 and TRBJ1-6; D call uncertain. The CDR3 sequence is 14 residues long. Germline V gives CDR1 SEHNR, CDR2 FQNEAQ (reference sequence). With 5 bases removed from V and 9 bases from J, the gap between germline ends came to 14 bases. The CDR3 spells CASSPGKMTSPLHF. The DNA of the CDR3 is TGTGCCAGCAGCCCGGGGAAGATGACTTCACCCCTCCACTTT.

This chain uses TRBV3-1 with TRBJ1-1; 8 positions agree with TRBD1. CDR3 length: 15 residues. The V segment lost 1 base and the J segment 7 bases; nucleotides outside the gene matches: 8. Germline loops: CDR1 LGHDT, CDR2 YNNKEL (reference sequence). This CDR3 is CASSQVHRGLGEAFF. CDR3 sequence (DNA): TGTGCCAGCAGCCAAGTTCACAGGGGGTTAGGTGAAGCTTTCTTT. The variable domain in full, with the rest retrieved from reference TRBV3-1 and TRBJ1-1, is DTAVSQTPKYLVTQMGNDKSIKCEQNLGHDTMYWYKQDSKKFLKIMFSYNNKELIINETVPNRFSPKSPDKAHLNLHINSLELGDSAVYFCASSQVHRGLGEAFFGQGTRLTVV.

V usage is TRBV7-9 and J usage is TRBJ1-6; unclear D gene. From germline, CDR1 is SEHNR and CDR2 FQNEAQ (reference sequence). Trimming left V 5 bases short and J 8 bases short, with 10 bases between. The CDR3 runs to 13 residues. The CDR3 reads CASSPAGDSPLHF. The CDR3 DNA follows: TGTGCCAGCAGCCCAGCTGGGGATTCACCCCTCCACTTT.

In this sample, this clonotype turned up a few times. The chain recombines TRBV20-1 with TRBJ2-3; 10 nucleotides line up with TRBD2. Losses at the gene ends were 3 bases for V and 0 bases for J; bases not matched to a gene: 12. This CDR3 contains 18 residues. In germline, CDR1 is DFQATT, CDR2 SNEGSKA (reference sequence). CDR3 nucleotide sequence: TGCAGTGCTAGTACTAGCGGGACAATAGTACCTAGCACAGATACGCAGTATTTT. This sequence encodes CSASTSGTIVPSTDTQYF.

As to this clonotype: One end of the junction varies from germline; a read error may be responsible. The V and J genes are TRBV28 and TRBJ2-3; 9 bases match TRBD2. Germline-derived CDR1 and CDR2 are MDHEN and SYDVKM. This CDR3 region has 14 residues. For the CDR3, the DNA is TGTACCAGCAGGCCTAGCGGGACCACAGATACGCAGTATTTT. Translated: CTSRPSGTTDTQYF.

Points on this clonotype: The conserved phenylalanine or tryptophan normally closing the CDR3 is absent here, so this likely arose from a read error. The J gene is TRBJ1-5, the V gene TRBV6-1; 7 positions agree with TRBD1. The germline V gene encodes CDR1 MNHNS and CDR2 SASEGT. The CDR3 is 14 residues long. V was pared by 4 bases and J by 5 bases, with 5 bases of the junction left unmatched. The CDR3 sequence: CASSGDRLHQPQHL. The CDR3 DNA reads TGTGCCAGCAGTGGGGACAGACTTCATCAGCCCCAGCATCTT.

This clonotype was detected a few times. The chain carries TRBV12-3 or TRBV12-4 and TRBJ2-5, with 9 nucleotides matching TRBD1. The end of the DNA aligns better with TRBJ2-7, so the J call may be wrong. This CDR3 has 15 residues. DNA of the CDR3: TGTGCCAGCAGTAAAGATACAGGGGGCGGGTACGAGCAGTACTTC. Its translation is CASSKDTGGGYEQYF.

The J gene is TRBJ2-7, the V gene TRBV9; TRBD2 aligns across 11 bases. The J call may be wrong; the DNA end is better matched by TRBJ2-1. The germline CDR1 and CDR2 sequences are SGDLS and YYNGEE. The CDR3 is 19 amino acids. CDR3 loop: CASSRPLDLAGGRWNEQFF. CDR3 sequence (DNA): TGTGCCAGCAGCAGACCTTTGGATCTAGCGGGAGGCCGGTGGAATGAGCAGTTCTTC.

The chain recombines TRBV7-8 with TRBJ2-5, with D possibly being TRBD1 (5 bases). The CDR3 extends over 16 amino acids. Trimming pared 0 bases from V and 4 bases from J, leaving 15 bases between. The germline V gene encodes CDR1 SGHVS and CDR2 FQNEAQ. The CDR3 DNA is TGTGCCAGCAGCTTAGCGGGGCAGGATGTTGTAGAGACCCAGTACTTC. The encoded protein is CASSLAGQDVVETQYF.

This clonotype was counted between two and nine times. The J gene is TRBJ2-7, the V gene TRBV19, with a possible D match to TRBD2 (6 bases). The CDR3 contains 16 residues. Germline CDR1 LNHDA, CDR2 SQIVND (reference sequence). V was clipped by 4 bases and J by 1 base, with 17 bases between them. CDR3 coding DNA: TGTGCCAGTAGTACAAAAGACGGGAGACAGTCCTACGAGCAGTACTTC. Its translation: CASSTKDGRQSYEQYF.

This clonotype was recorded a few times. This chain uses TRBV2 with TRBJ2-5; the match to TRBD2 covers 7 bases. The DNA end is a closer match to TRBJ2-7, so the J assignment may be wrong. The CDR3 is made up of 16 amino acids. The germline V gene encodes CDR1 SNHLY and CDR2 FYNNEI. As DNA, the CDR3 is TGTGCCAGCAGTGAAGTTCCTAGCGGTCGCTCCTACGAGCAGTACTTC. Its translation: CASSEVPSGRSYEQYF.

The chain is built from TRBV20-1 and TRBJ2-1; perhaps TRBD2 as D (6 bases). Germline V CDR1 and CDR2: DFQATT, SNEGSKA (reference sequence). Trimming cost V 1 base and J 6 bases, with 16 bases left between them. The CDR3 loop spans 15 amino acids. CDR3 sequence reads: CSARGGSRRGNEQFF. Here the CDR3 DNA reads TGCAGTGCTAGAGGGGGGAGCCGGAGGGGCAATGAGCAGTTCTTC.

CDR3 protein: CSARRNLEEQFF. For the CDR3, the DNA is TGCAGTGCTAGAAGAAACCTCGAGGAGCAGTTCTTC. The rearrangement joins TRBV20-1 to TRBJ2-1; unclear D gene. Trimming removed 2 bases from V and 10 bases from J, with 12 bases in between. CDR1 and CDR2 from the germline V gene are DFQATT and SNEGSKA (reference sequence). This CDR3 has 12 residues.

V is TRBV20-1 and J is TRBJ2-1, with 8 bases matching TRBD2. Germline loops: CDR1 DFQATT, CDR2 SNEGSKA (reference sequence). Trimming at V came to 0 bases and at J to 4 bases, leaving 8 bases not matched to a gene. The CDR3 has 16 residues. The CDR3 loop is CSARDVSGNPYNEQFF. The CDR3 DNA is TGCAGTGCTAGAGATGTTAGCGGGAACCCTTACAATGAGCAGTTCTTC.

This clonotype has at least ten counts. The rearrangement uses TRBV7-9 and TRBJ1-5; D uncertain. Germline assignment: CDR1 SEHNR and CDR2 FQNEAQ (reference sequence). This CDR3 has 13 amino acids. V gave up 5 bases and J gave up 4 bases, with 9 bases separating them. The CDR3 sequence: CASSLGANQPQHF. CDR3 nucleotide sequence: TGTGCCAGCAGCCTGGGCGCTAATCAGCCCCAGCATTTT.

The gene calls are TRBV28 and TRBJ1-2; 8 nucleotides align to TRBD1. Unmatched junction bases numbered 10, after V lost 6 bases and J lost 7 bases. The CDR3 is made up of 14 amino acids. Germline V lookup: CDR1 MDHEN, CDR2 SYDVKM. The CDR3 here is CASRGGQGAFGYTF. The CDR3 region has the DNA TGTGCCAGCAGGGGGGGGCAGGGGGCCTTTGGCTACACCTTC.

V usage is TRBV20-1 and J usage is TRBJ1-6; 8 bases align to TRBD1. Germline V lookup: CDR1 DFQATT, CDR2 SNEGSKA (reference sequence). The CDR3 consists of 13 residues. The ends lost 7 bases at V and 9 bases at J; junction bases unmatched: 8. This CDR3 is CSGYGQGRSPLHF. DNA for the CDR3: TGCAGTGGGTACGGACAGGGCCGTTCACCCCTCCACTTT.

This clonotype was counted only a few times. The chain has TRBV2 and TRBJ2-3; no definite D call. Trimming removed 0 bases at V and 5 bases at J, with 12 bases between. The CDR3 extends over 15 amino acids. Germline values: CDR1 SNHLY, CDR2 FYNNEI. The CDR3 coding sequence is TGTGCCAGCAGTGAAGCGCGAACCCCCGGAGATACGCAGTATTTT. Translated, it gives CASSEARTPGDTQYF.

The V gene is TRBV7-2, the J gene TRBJ2-3, with D perhaps assigned TRBD1 or TRBD2 (5 bases each). The V end lost 4 bases, the J end lost 5 bases, and 16 bases lay between the germline ends. In germline, CDR1 is SGHTA, CDR2 FQGNSA. The CDR3 runs 15 residues. The chain's CDR3 is CASSSTTGLGDTQYF. CDR3 nucleotide sequence: TGTGCCAGCAGCTCCACGACGGGGCTGGGAGATACGCAGTATTTT.

V is TRBV18 and J is TRBJ2-7; D gene uncertain. Germline-derived CDR1 and CDR2 are KGHSH and LQKENI. The ends were cut back, 1 base at V and 3 bases at J, with 13 bases in the middle. There are 15 residues in the CDR3. As DNA, the CDR3 is TGTGCCAGCTCACCACAGATCGGGTGGGGCTACGAGCAGTACTTC. Its protein product is CASSPQIGWGYEQYF.

Comments on this clonotype: The germline gene is not matched at one end of the junction; a read error may be the cause. In DNA, the CDR3 is TGTGCCGGCAGCCAAGGTCTCAGGGTACCCGAGCAGTACTTC. This encodes CAGSQGLRVPEQYF. The rearrangement uses TRBV14 and TRBJ2-7, with D tentatively TRBD1 (5 bases). Germline assignment: CDR1 SGHDN and CDR2 FVKESK. The CDR3 spans 14 residues.

Only a few counts were recorded for this clonotype. The rearrangement joins TRBV4-1 to TRBJ2-5; maybe TRBD2 (6 bases). Trimming removed 0 bases at V and 1 base at J, with 9 bases between. Germline V lookup: CDR1 MGHRA, CDR2 YSYEKL. This CDR3 is 15 amino acids long. The CDR3 sequence: CASSQDWTIQETQYF. As DNA, the CDR3 is TGCGCCAGCAGCCAAGATTGGACTATCCAAGAGACCCAGTACTTC.

This clonotype has more than one count but fewer than ten. The CDR3, as DNA: TGTGCCAGCAGGGAGACTAGCGGTTACTCCTACGAGCAGTACTTC. It encodes CASRETSGYSYEQYF. The chain has TRBV6-5 and TRBJ2-7, with 9 bases identical to TRBD2. This CDR3 is 15 amino acids long. V dropped 6 bases and J dropped 0; count of bases not matched to a gene: 6. CDR1 is MNHEY and CDR2 is SVGAGI in the germline V gene.

This clonotype occurred a few times. The genes are TRBV6-2 or TRBV6-3 and TRBJ2-5, with D possibly being TRBD1 (6 bases). Looked up from germline, CDR1 is MNHEY and CDR2 is SVGEGT. This CDR3 is built from 14 residues. V lost 8 bases and J lost 5, with 18 bases in between. CDR3 residues: CASFFPGQLETQYF. The CDR3 DNA follows: TGTGCCAGCTTTTTCCCGGGACAATTGGAGACCCAGTACTTC.

As DNA, the CDR3 is TGCAGTGCTAGAGAGGGACAGAAAAAGTTTGGGGCCAACGTCCTGACTTTC. The encoded protein is CSAREGQKKFGANVLTF. V and J are TRBV20-1 and TRBJ2-6; 7 bases are shared with TRBD1. The CDR3 has 17 residues. V lost 0 bases and J lost 3; bases outside the gene matches: 8. Germline CDR1 reads DFQATT; CDR2 reads SNEGSKA (reference sequence).

The genes are TRBV7-2 and TRBJ1-2; a possible D gene is TRBD1 (5 bases). Between the trimmed V and J ends, which lost 5 bases and 6 bases, there was a span of 13 bases. This CDR3 comprises 13 residues. CDR1 and CDR2 (germline): SGHTA, FQGNSA. The CDR3 sequence is CASSPSQGDGYTF. CDR3 sequence (DNA): TGTGCCAGCAGCCCTAGCCAGGGCGATGGCTACACCTTC.

The chain joins TRBV19 to TRBJ2-1, with D possibly TRBD2 on 6 matching bases. CDR3 length: 14 amino acids. The V gene's germline CDR1 is LNHDA and CDR2 SQIVND (reference sequence). V was trimmed by 7 bases and J by 5 bases, leaving 15 bases between them. The DNA of the CDR3 is TGTGCCAGTACCATAGGACTACCGAACAATGAGCAGTTCTTC. It yields the protein CASTIGLPNNEQFF.

This clonotype was found many times. The CDR3 sequence: CASSYNRGYNEQFF. For the CDR3, the DNA is TGTGCCAGCAGTTATAACAGGGGATACAATGAGCAGTTCTTC. This rearrangement joins TRBV6-5 to TRBJ2-1; TRBD1 matches at 7 bases. Trimming removed 3 bases from V and 4 bases from J; junction bases left unmatched: 3. This CDR3 region has 14 residues. Per the germline V gene, CDR1 is MNHEY and CDR2 is SVGAGI.

This CDR3 is CSARDPKGSTEAFF. The CDR3 bases are TGCAGTGCTAGAGATCCAAAGGGGAGCACTGAAGCTTTCTTT. The chain employs TRBV20-1 and TRBJ1-1, with D tentatively TRBD1 (5 bases). This CDR3 spans 14 amino acids. The ends were cut back, 0 bases at V and 4 bases at J, with 12 bases in the middle. Germline V gives CDR1 DFQATT, CDR2 SNEGSKA (reference sequence).

This clonotype was seen a few times. The rearrangement joins TRBV20-1 to TRBJ2-6; D unresolved. CDR3 length: 14 amino acids. Germline V gene data show CDR1 as DFQATT and CDR2 as SNEGSKA (reference sequence). V dropped 1 base and J dropped 2 bases, with 6 bases sitting between them. CDR3 sequence (DNA): TGCAGTGCTAGAGGGGATACTGGGGCCAACGTCCTGACTTTC. This sequence encodes CSARGDTGANVLTF.

The sample holds a few counts of this clonotype. The V and J genes are TRBV11-2 and TRBJ2-7; no definite D call. The DNA end favors TRBJ2-5, so the J call may be wrong. CDR3 length equals 14 residues. Germline-derived CDR1 and CDR2 are SGHAT and FQNNGV. CDR3 sequence (DNA): TGTGCCAGCAGCTTAGTTGTCTACCCCGGGACCCAGTACTTC. Translation gives CASSLVVYPGTQYF.